Following are 2 T cell receptor beta chains from one sample sequenced in a study of blood T cell repertoires in COVID-19. TCRdb's copy holds only in-frame clones and misses some; the assay was immunoSEQ multiplex PCR. The sample shows more than 200,000 clones, around 90% of them seen only once. Material for sequencing was peripheral blood. These receptors were taken from a man aged 80 or over with acute or convalescent COVID-19.

The chain couples TRBV28 to TRBJ1-6; the match to TRBD1 covers 8 bases. The ends lost 7 bases at V and 10 bases at J; junction bases unmatched: 9. The CDR3 loop spans 14 amino acids. CDR1 and CDR2 from the germline V gene are MDHEN and SYDVKM. The DNA for the CDR3 is TGTGCCAGCACGCTCGGACAGGGTGGATCACCCCTCCACTTT. Translated, it gives CASTLGQGGSPLHF.

This chain connects TRBV11-3 to TRBJ1-5; the D is unclear. Germline V gene sequence: CDR1 SGHNT, CDR2 YENEEA. V was cut by 4 bases and J by 7 bases, with 8 bases left in between. The CDR3 is made up of 12 amino acids. CDR3 coding DNA: TGTGCCAGCAGCTCCCCCAGACAGCCCCAGCATTTT. As protein: CASSSPRQPQHF.